This entry concerns a single T cell receptor (beta chain). Germline V gene data show CDR1 as SQVTM and CDR2 as ANQGSEA. Trimming shortened V by 4 bases and J by 7 bases, and 20 bases separated the two germline ends. CDR3 length: 15 residues. This entry belongs to a study of human T cells and chemical hapten exposure. Methods used by the authors: Sample TCR counts, which ranged from about 23,224 to 750,000, had a median of about 100,000. A single record per CDR3 protein comes from TCRdb applying MiXCR to the RACE reads. TCRdb, not the original authors, processed these V and J calls. The repertoire has a few hundred thousand distinct CDR3 sequences, under 6.5% of them found once; the top ten carry around 5.8%. Described time point: patch test 2, 6 weeks after DPC sensitization. Treatment here: therapeutic diphenylcyclopropenone sensitization with weekly scalp DPC.

Sequenced here: whole blood, sampled in connection with sensitization to the hapten diphenylcyclopropenone (DPC). The origin of this receptor is a woman between 18 and 30 years old with alopecia areata. Some clones in this sample may be carry-over from other donors' samples. The chain links TRBV29-1 to TRBJ1-5, with D possibly matching TRBD1 (6 bases). CDR3 loop: CSVGGAGGIGQPQHF. CDR3 coding DNA: TGCAGCGTTGGGGGTGCCGGGGGCATTGGGCAGCCCCAGCATTTT.